The 8 T cell receptor beta chains below were found in one sample sequenced in a study of T cells in localized non-small cell lung cancer. The assay was immunoSEQ multiplex PCR, and TCRdb's table has in-frame clones only and misses some. The sample has some 130,000 clones; about 90% are singletons. Sequenced here: peripheral blood, sampled before any cancer treatment. All receptors derive from an older female donor with stage I lung adenocarcinoma.

The CDR3: CASSLGDRGLEETQYF. The CDR3 region has the DNA TGCGCCAGCAGCTTGGGGGACAGGGGGCTCGAGGAGACCCAGTACTTC. This chain links TRBV5-1 with TRBJ2-5; the match to TRBD1 covers 12 bases. The CDR3 has 16 residues. V lost 0 bases to trimming and J lost 5 bases; unmatched junction nucleotides: 5. Germline CDR1 and CDR2: SGHRS and YFSETQ.

The chain has TRBV2 and TRBJ2-6; no clear D gene. This CDR3 is 13 amino acids long. V gave up 8 bases and J gave up 3 bases, with 8 bases separating them. The germline CDR1 and CDR2 sequences are SNHLY and FYNNEI. The CDR3 spells CASALGGANVLTF. The CDR3 DNA reads as TGTGCCAGCGCTTTGGGTGGGGCCAACGTCCTGACTTTC.

The V gene is TRBV6-4, the J gene TRBJ2-2; D could derive from TRBD1 or TRBD2 (6 bases each). Germline CDR1 MRHNA, CDR2 SNTAGT. The V and J ends lost 5 bases and 5 bases respectively, with 12 bases between them. The length of the CDR3 is 14 residues. The DNA for the CDR3 is TGTGCCAGCAGTTCCGAAGGGGGGACCGGGGAGCTGTTTTTT. Translation gives CASSSEGGTGELFF.

The rearrangement links TRBV5-1 to TRBJ2-5; maybe TRBD2 (6 bases). CDR3 length: 14 residues. Germline CDR1 SGHRS, CDR2 YFSETQ. V was cut by 3 bases and J by 2 bases, with 11 bases left in between. CDR3 in amino acids: CASSSGRQQETQYF. The CDR3 nucleotides are TGCGCCAGCAGCTCGGGGAGGCAACAAGAGACCCAGTACTTC.

The chain joins TRBV28 to TRBJ2-5; 7 positions match TRBD1. Germline loops: CDR1 MDHEN, CDR2 SYDVKM. J lost 2 bases, V lost 8 bases, and 11 bases had no gene match. The CDR3 consists of 15 residues. In DNA form, the CDR3 reads TGTGCCAGCCTCCCGAGGGGACAGCAACAAGAGACCCAGTACTTC. This gives the protein CASLPRGQQQETQYF.

This clone appeared a single time. The chain links TRBV10-3 to TRBJ2-1; 13 bases align to TRBD2. This CDR3 has 14 amino acids. Germline V CDR1 and CDR2: ENHRY, SYGVKD. The V gene end was trimmed by 6 bases and the J gene end by 5 bases; junction bases not matched to a gene: 1. This CDR3 reads CAISGTSGDNEQFF. CDR3 coding DNA: TGTGCCATCAGCGGGACTAGCGGGGACAATGAGCAGTTCTTC.

The chain is built from TRBV28 and TRBJ1-1; the D gene is possibly TRBD1 (6 bases). The germline V gene has CDR1 MDHEN and CDR2 SYDVKM. V lost 8 bases and J 3 bases, leaving 10 bases between the germline ends. The CDR3 is made up of 12 amino acids. CDR3 in DNA: TGTGCCAGCGGGGGGCTGGACACTGAAGCTTTCTTT. It specifies CASGGLDTEAFF.

This rearrangement joins TRBV5-1 to TRBJ1-2; D might be TRBD1 (5 bases). Per the germline V gene, CDR1 is SGHRS and CDR2 is YFSETQ. Trimming removed 7 bases at V and 0 bases at J, with 16 bases between. This CDR3 region has 15 residues. The CDR3 is CASAGGELANYGYTF. CDR3 sequence (DNA): TGCGCCAGCGCTGGGGGGGAGCTAGCTAACTATGGCTACACCTTC.